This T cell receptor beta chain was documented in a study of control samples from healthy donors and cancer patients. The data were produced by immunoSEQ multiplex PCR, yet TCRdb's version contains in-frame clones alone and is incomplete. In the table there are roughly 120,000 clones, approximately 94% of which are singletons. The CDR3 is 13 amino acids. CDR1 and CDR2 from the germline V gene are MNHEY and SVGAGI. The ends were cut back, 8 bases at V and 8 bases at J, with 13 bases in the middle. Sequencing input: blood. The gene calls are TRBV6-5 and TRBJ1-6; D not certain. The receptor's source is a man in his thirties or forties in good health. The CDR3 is CASRRYSDSPLHF. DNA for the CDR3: TGTGCCAGCCGACGGTACTCCGATTCACCCCTCCACTTT.